This TCR beta chain was recorded in a study of shared clonotypes between healthy human individuals. Each of the donors was a healthy adult who was HIV-negative and had not had a recent acute infection or vaccination. Germline V lookup: CDR1 LNHNV, CDR2 YYDKDF (reference sequence). V was trimmed by 0 bases and J by 3 bases, leaving 9 bases between them. The CDR3 covers 14 residues. On this clone: The antigen remains undetermined.

Genomic DNA belonging to each subset was distributed in equal measure over several immunoSEQ plates. Data came from immunoSEQ multiplex PCR; TCRdb stores just in-frame clones and leaves some out. The table has more than 900,000 clones, 78% seen once. Findings and limits, study-wide: What naive subsets generally showed was a larger estimated richness than memory subsets showed.

The sequence was obtained from a man aged 18 to 29 in good health. Some clones in this sample may be carry-over from other donors' samples. The sample consisted of memory CD4+ T cells from PBMCs. The subset was: CD45RA-negative fraction. The chain uses TRBV15 and TRBJ2-7; weak D call: TRBD1 (6 bases). Here the CDR3 reads CATSRDRQVYEQYF. For the CDR3, the DNA is TGTGCCACCAGCAGAGACAGACAGGTCTACGAGCAGTACTTC.